The clone carrying this TCR beta chain occurred many times. Its antigen is unknown. The entry originates in a study of T-cell reconstitution after alpha-beta-depleted transplantation in children. V was pared by 4 bases and J by 10 bases, with 11 bases between. This CDR3 is built from 11 residues. Germline values: CDR1 SQVTM, CDR2 ANQGSEA. It was with unique molecular identifiers that the TCRbeta library was prepared. TCRdb used MiXCR to reprocess the PCR reads, holding one entry per CDR3 protein. The profile shows roughly 670,000 distinct CDR3 sequences, under 15% of them singletons. Study observations and caveats: Several hundred rapidly expanded clones from non-depleted graft cells reportedly supplied alpha-beta T cells about two months post-transplant.

Sequencing used PBMCs, obtained before TCRalphabeta/CD19-depleted stem cell transplant. This TCR was sampled from a girl aged 2-10 years with congenital amegakaryocytic thrombocytopenia, due to receive a stem cell transplant. The genes are TRBV29-1 and TRBJ2-1; TRBD2 might be the D (6 bases). In DNA form, the CDR3 reads TGCAGCGTTGGTTTCCTAGCGGAGCAGTTCTTC. Translated: CSVGFLAEQFF.